One sample yielded the 8 T cell receptor beta chains listed below, sequenced in a study of blood T cell repertoires in COVID-19. The data were produced by immunoSEQ multiplex PCR, yet TCRdb's version contains in-frame clones alone and is incomplete. The sample carries around 150,000 clones, around 84% recorded once. The sample was PBMCs or T cells enriched from blood (not recorded which). The receptors originated from a man in his forties or fifties who had recovered from COVID-19.

V usage is TRBV10-3 and J usage is TRBJ1-2, with 7 bases identical to TRBD1. The CDR3 contains 13 residues. Germline assignment: CDR1 ENHRY and CDR2 SYGVKD. V was clipped by 2 bases and J by 5 bases; unmatched bases: 2. The DNA for the CDR3 is TGTGCCATCAGTGAGGACAGGGAATATGGCTACACCTTC. Protein: CAISEDREYGYTF.

Only a few counts were recorded for this clone. The V and J genes are TRBV7-9 and TRBJ1-1; TRBD1 matches at 10 bases. Losses at the gene ends were 3 bases for V and 7 bases for J; bases not matched to a gene: 8. CDR3 length: 15 residues. Germline V CDR1 and CDR2: SEHNR, FQNEAQ (reference sequence). CDR3 sequence (DNA): TGTGCCAGCAGCTTCCGGGACAGGGGACCTCTTGAAGCTTTCTTT. Encoded protein: CASSFRDRGPLEAFF. The complete variable domain, with remaining parts taken from reference TRBV7-9 and TRBJ1-1, reads DTGVSQNPRHKITKRGQNVTFRCDPISEHNRLYWYRQTLGQGPEFLTYFQNEAQLEKSRLLSDRFSAERPKGSFSTLEIQRTEQGDSAMYLCASSFRDRGPLEAFFGQGTRLTVV.

This clone was detected only once. V is TRBV29-1 and J is TRBJ2-2, with D unclear. There are 15 residues in the CDR3. V lost 0 bases to trimming and J lost 4 bases, with 12 bases between them. In germline, CDR1 is SQVTM, CDR2 ANQGSEA. The CDR3 is CSVEDRLQSTGELFF. DNA of the CDR3: TGCAGCGTTGAAGATCGGCTACAGTCCACCGGGGAGCTGTTTTTT.

This clone was recorded only once. This rearrangement joins TRBV11-2 to TRBJ1-6; D perhaps matches TRBD1 (5 bases). With 1 base removed from V and 10 bases from J, the gap between germline ends came to 14 bases. The CDR3 is made up of 15 amino acids. The germline gives CDR1 SGHAT, CDR2 FQNNGV. The CDR3: CASSLVPGFGSPLHF. For the CDR3, the DNA is TGTGCCAGCAGCTTAGTCCCAGGGTTCGGCTCACCCCTCCACTTT.

The chain couples TRBV9 to TRBJ1-6, with TRBD1 as a possible D gene (5 bases). The V gene's germline CDR1 is SGDLS and CDR2 YYNGEE. V gave up 3 bases and J gave up 7 bases, with 14 bases separating them. The CDR3 is 15 amino acids. For the CDR3, the DNA is TGTGCCAGCAGCGCAACTCAGGGCTCCAATTCACCCCTCCACTTT. Its protein is CASSATQGSNSPLHF.

On this clone: Within the sample, other DNA sequences also encode this same CDR3. This sequence joins TRBV2 and TRBJ1-5; TRBD1 aligns across 8 bases. Germline V gene lookup returns CDR1 SNHLY and CDR2 FYNNEI. The CDR3 is made up of 14 amino acids. Germline trimming cut 6 bases from V and 5 bases from J; bases unmatched to any gene: 6. CDR3 nucleotides: TGTGCCAGCAGGGCAGGACAGGGATATCAGCCCCAGCATTTT. Protein sequence: CASRAGQGYQPQHF. The complete variable domain, with remaining parts taken from reference TRBV2 and TRBJ1-5, reads EPEVTQTPSHQVTQMGQEVILRCVPISNHLYFYWYRQILGQKVEFLVSFYNNEISEKSEIFDDQFSVERPDGSNFTLKIRSTKLEDSAMYFCASRAGQGYQPQHFGDGTRLSIL.

CDR3 protein: CASTPLAGGDNEQFF. The CDR3 coding sequence is TGTGCCAGCACCCCTCTAGCGGGGGGGGACAATGAGCAGTTCTTC. The chain has TRBV11-1 and TRBJ2-1, with 12 positions matching TRBD2. This CDR3 contains 15 residues. Per the germline V gene, CDR1 is SGHAT and CDR2 is FQDESV (reference sequence). V dropped 7 bases and J dropped 5; count of bases not matched to a gene: 6.

The gene calls are TRBV7-2 and TRBJ2-7; 10 nucleotides line up with TRBD2. The V segment lost 5 bases and the J segment 5 bases; nucleotides outside the gene matches: 9. The V gene's germline CDR1 is SGHTA and CDR2 FQGNSA. The length of the CDR3 is 15 residues. Written as DNA, the CDR3 is TGTGCCAGCAGCAGAGCGGGGGGGGCCCCAAACGAGCAGTACTTC. Residues: CASSRAGGAPNEQYF.